This T cell receptor (beta chain) was identified in a study of blood T cell repertoires in COVID-19. This CDR3 spans 13 amino acids. With 7 bases removed from V and 7 bases from J, the gap between germline ends came to 14 bases. Germline CDR1 is LNHDA and CDR2 is SQIVND (reference sequence). Assay used: immunoSEQ multiplex PCR; TCRdb lists only in-frame clones, some missing. The sample carries hundreds of thousands of clones, 85% recorded once. The V call is TRBV19, the J call TRBJ1-5; D unclear. The sequencing sample was made of peripheral blood. The origin of this receptor is a woman aged 45-65 years with active or convalescent COVID-19. CDR3 residues: CASNKGVEQPQHF. DNA for the CDR3: TGTGCCAGTAATAAGGGAGTGGAGCAGCCCCAGCATTTT.